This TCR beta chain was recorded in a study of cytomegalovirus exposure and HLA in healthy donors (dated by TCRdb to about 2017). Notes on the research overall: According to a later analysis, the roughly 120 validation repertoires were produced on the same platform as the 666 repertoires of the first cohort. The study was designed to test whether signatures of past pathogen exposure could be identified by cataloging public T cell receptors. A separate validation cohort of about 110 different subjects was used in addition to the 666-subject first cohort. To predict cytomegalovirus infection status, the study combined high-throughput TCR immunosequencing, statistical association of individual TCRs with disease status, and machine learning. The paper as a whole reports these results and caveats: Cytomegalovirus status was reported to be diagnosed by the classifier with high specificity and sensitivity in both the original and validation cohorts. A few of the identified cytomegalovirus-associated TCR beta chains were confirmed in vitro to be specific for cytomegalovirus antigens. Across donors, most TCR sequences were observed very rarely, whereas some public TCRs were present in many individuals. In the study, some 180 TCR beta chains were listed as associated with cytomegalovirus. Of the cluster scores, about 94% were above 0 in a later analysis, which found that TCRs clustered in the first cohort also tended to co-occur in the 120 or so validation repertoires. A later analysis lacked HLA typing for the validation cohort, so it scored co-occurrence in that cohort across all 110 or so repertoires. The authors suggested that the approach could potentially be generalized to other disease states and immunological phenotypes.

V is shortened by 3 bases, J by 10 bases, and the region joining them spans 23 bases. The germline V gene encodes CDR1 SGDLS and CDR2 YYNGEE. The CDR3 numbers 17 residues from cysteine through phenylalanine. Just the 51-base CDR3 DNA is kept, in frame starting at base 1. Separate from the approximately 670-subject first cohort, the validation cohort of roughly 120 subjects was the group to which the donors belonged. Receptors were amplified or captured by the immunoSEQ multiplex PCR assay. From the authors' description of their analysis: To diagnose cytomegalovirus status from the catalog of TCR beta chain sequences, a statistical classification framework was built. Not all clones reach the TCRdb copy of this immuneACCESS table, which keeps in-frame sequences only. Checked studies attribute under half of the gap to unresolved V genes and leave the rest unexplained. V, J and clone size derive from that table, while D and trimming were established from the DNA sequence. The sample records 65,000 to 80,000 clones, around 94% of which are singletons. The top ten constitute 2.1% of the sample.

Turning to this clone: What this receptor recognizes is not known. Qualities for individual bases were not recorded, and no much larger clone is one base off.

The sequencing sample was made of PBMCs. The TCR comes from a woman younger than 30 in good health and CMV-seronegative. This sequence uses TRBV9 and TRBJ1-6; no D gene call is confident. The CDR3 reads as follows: CASSAQAPIPAGSPLHF. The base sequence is TGTGCCAGCAGCGCCCAGGCCCCGATCCCCGCCGGCTCACCCCTCCACTTT.